The rows below give T cell receptor beta chains drawn from one sample of a study of T cells in Graves' hyperthyroidism and ophthalmopathy. TCRdb called the multiplex PCR reads again in MiXCR, with one record for every CDR3 protein. The table has 500,000 to 600,000 distinct CDR3 sequences, 40% to 50% seen once. Material: peripheral blood or thyroid tissue (not recorded which). Receptors were obtained from an adult woman with Graves' disease, either hyperthyroidism or ophthalmopathy (not recorded which). Both conserved end residues are part of each CDR3. The order of the fields is J gene, V gene, CDR3 length, D gene, clone size, CDR3 DNA, CDR3 protein. A D gene is named only where the DNA matches it firmly. For some rows the clone size is stated as once, few or many, or as a class when expanded; others skip it.

>TRBJ1-2|TRBV7-9|15|TRBD1|NA
TGTGCCAGCAGAAATCTCCGGGACAGTCACTATGGCTACACCTTC
CASRNLRDSHYGYTF
>TRBJ1-5|TRBV2|17|TRBD1|NA
TGTGCCAGCAGCCCCCGGGACAGGATCGATAGCAATCAGCCCCAGCATTTT
CASSPRDRIDSNQPQHF
>TRBJ1-3|TRBV10-3|14|NA|NA
TGTGCCACCTTCGGAGGTGGGGCTGGAAACACCATATATTTT
CATFGGGAGNTIYF
>TRBJ1-1|TRBV2|15|TRBD1|NA
TGTGCCAGCAGTCGGGGACAGGGGGCGCAAACTGAAGCTTTCTTT
CASSRGQGAQTEAFF
>TRBJ2-5|TRBV11-2|12|NA|NA
TGTGCCAGCAGCCCAGGTGAAGGGACCCAGTACTTC
CASSPGEGTQYF
>TRBJ2-7|TRBV7-9|14|NA|NA
TGTGCCAGCAGCTTAGAGGGACCGGTGAGGGAGCAGTACTTC
CASSLEGPVREQYF
>TRBJ2-7|TRBV20-1|15|NA|NA
TGCAGTGCGGAAAGAGGCGCCTCAGGGGCCTACGAGCAGTACTTC
CSAERGASGAYEQYF
>TRBJ2-3|TRBV3-1|17|TRBD2|NA
TGTGCCAGCAGCCTGGGAGGGACTAGCGGTAGCACAGATACGCAGTATTTT
CASSLGGTSGSTDTQYF
>TRBJ1-3|TRBV7-9|16|NA|many
TGTGCCAGCAGCTTAGTCGGGCAGGCCTCTGGAAACACCATATATTTT
CASSLVGQASGNTIYF
>TRBJ1-1|TRBV5-1|13|NA|NA
TGCGCCAGCAGCTTGTTGGCAGAGACTGAAGCTTTCTTT
CASSLLAETEAFF
>TRBJ2-5|TRBV10-2|15|NA|NA
TGCGCCAGCAGTGAGTCGCTAGCCACGGGAGAGACCCAGTACTTC
CASSESLATGETQYF
>TRBJ1-5|TRBV10-3|15|NA|NA
NA
CAICSVGDSNQPQHF
>TRBJ2-7|TRBV7-9|13|NA|few
TGTGCCAGCAGTCCCGCAGCCCCCTACGAGCAGTACTTC
CASSPAAPYEQYF
>TRBJ2-5|TRBV11-2|15|TRBD2|NA
TGTGCCAGCAGCGGGGGACTACACACCGGGGAGCCCCAGTACTTC
CASSGGLHTGEPQYF
>TRBJ2-7|TRBV7-9|15|NA|NA
TGTGCCAGCAGCCCGCCCGGGCCCGCCCCCTACGAGCAGTACTTC
CASSPPGPAPYEQYF
>TRBJ2-5|TRBV7-6|15|TRBD2|many
TGTGCCAGCAGCTTAGAGGCGGGAGGACCGGAGACCCAGTACTTC
CASSLEAGGPETQYF
>TRBJ1-5|TRBV20-1|15|NA|many
TGCAGTGCTAGAGAGGACCAAGCAGGCAATCAGCCCCAGCATTTT
CSAREDQAGNQPQHF
>TRBJ2-5|TRBV15|16|TRBD1|once
TGTGCCACCAGCGAAGGACGCTTGGGACAGCAAGAGACCCAGTACTTC
CATSEGRLGQQETQYF
>TRBJ2-5|TRBV10-3|15|TRBD1|NA
TGTGCCATCAGTAAAGACAGGGTAGCACAAGAGACCCAGTACTTC
CAISKDRVAQETQYF
>TRBJ2-7|TRBV12-3/TRBV12-4|13|NA|many
TGTGCCAGCAGCCAACTAGAGGGGCTCGAGCAGTACTTC
CASSQLEGLEQYF
>TRBJ1-5|TRBV10-2|13|NA|NA
TGTGCCAGCAGTTTCGACGGGCGACAGCCCCAGCATTTT
CASSFDGRQPQHF
>TRBJ2-3|TRBV9|13|NA|few
TGTGCCAGCAGCCCCCCAGGACTGTCCACGCAGTATTTT
CASSPPGLSTQYF
>TRBJ2-5|TRBV10-3|13|NA|NA
TGTGCCATCAGAGGACTAACACAAGAGACCCAGTACTTC
CAIRGLTQETQYF
>TRBJ1-1|TRBV7-8|12|NA|many
TGTGCCAGCCTTGACCCGAACACTGAAGCTTTCTTT
CASLDPNTEAFF
>TRBJ2-5|TRBV9|14|NA|many
TGTGCCAGCAGCGTTACACAGGGAGGAGAGACCCAGTACTTC
CASSVTQGGETQYF
>TRBJ2-7|TRBV20-1|16|TRBD2|NA
TGCAGTGCTAGGGGACTAGCCGAAAAATTTTTCTACGAGCAGTACTTC
CSARGLAEKFFYEQYF
>TRBJ1-1|TRBV28|14|TRBD1|many
TGTGCCAGCAGCCTGACAGGGGTGAACACTGAAGCTTTCTTT
CASSLTGVNTEAFF
>TRBJ1-4|TRBV12-3/TRBV12-4|14|TRBD1|many
TGTGCCAGCAACGCCGGGACAGAGAACGAAAAACTGTTTTTT
CASNAGTENEKLFF
>TRBJ1-2|TRBV4-1|14|NA|NA
TGCGCCAGCAGGCCTAGCGGGAGACTTAATGGCTACACCTTC
CASRPSGRLNGYTF
>TRBJ2-7|TRBV7-9|14|TRBD1|many
TGTGCCAGCAGCCAAGAGGGACAGGGGAAGGGGCAGTACTTC
CASSQEGQGKGQYF
>TRBJ2-7|TRBV29-1|16|TRBD1|NA
TGCAGCGTCCTGAGTCAACGGGACAGGGGGGCGTACGAGCAGTACTTC
CSVLSQRDRGAYEQYF
>TRBJ1-1|TRBV6-2/TRBV6-3|13|NA|many
TGTGCCAGCAGCAGGGTTCCGAACACTGAAGCTTTCTTT
CASSRVPNTEAFF
>TRBJ2-7|TRBV10-3|13|NA|few
TGTGCCATCAGCGGGGACATCTCCTACGAGCAGTACTTC
CAISGDISYEQYF
>TRBJ2-7|TRBV7-9|15|TRBD2|NA
TGTGCCAGCAGCATTGCCGGGGGGAGCTCCTACGAGCAGTACTTC
CASSIAGGSSYEQYF
>TRBJ1-5|TRBV15|18|NA|few
TGTGCCACCAGCAGAGTAGGAACAGCAACTTGGGACAATCAGCCCCAGCATTTT
CATSRVGTATWDNQPQHF
>TRBJ2-7|TRBV5-4|15|TRBD1|NA
TGTGCCAGCGGAAAACCGGGACAGGGGGCGTACGAGCAGTACTTC
CASGKPGQGAYEQYF
>TRBJ1-2|TRBV20-1|14|NA|NA
TGCAGTGCCACGTCGTCCATCACGGCTACAGGCTACACCTTC
CSATSSITATGYTF
>TRBJ1-2|TRBV7-2|16|NA|once
TGTGCCAGCAGCTTAGTCCAGGGATCTCTTAACTATGGCTACACCTTC
CASSLVQGSLNYGYTF
>TRBJ1-5|TRBV20-1|13|NA|once
TGCAGTGCAACCTCGACTAGCGGGAGAGCCGAGCATTTT
CSATSTSGRAEHF
>TRBJ2-7|TRBV6-5|15|NA|NA
TGTGCCAGCAGTTACGTCGGGACTGGAACCTACGAGCAGTACTTC
CASSYVGTGTYEQYF
>TRBJ1-4|TRBV6-6|12|NA|NA
TGTGCCAGCAGCTACCAGGGGTCAAAACTGTTTTTT
CASSYQGSKLFF
>TRBJ1-2|TRBV10-1|13|NA|NA
TGCGCCAGCAGTGAAACTGTTGGCAATGGCTACACCTTC
CASSETVGNGYTF
>TRBJ1-2|TRBV7-2|14|NA|many
TGTGCCAGCAGCTTAGCTTTGGGGAGGAGTGGCTACACCTTC
CASSLALGRSGYTF
>TRBJ1-4|TRBV2|15|TRBD1|many
TGTGCCAGCAGCCGAAACCCGGACAGGGTTGAAAAACTGTTTTTT
CASSRNPDRVEKLFF
>TRBJ2-2|TRBV24-1|15|TRBD2|many
TGTGCCACCGGGACTAGCGGGAGATCTTCCGGGGAGCTGTTTTTT
CATGTSGRSSGELFF
>TRBJ2-5|TRBV11-2|15|TRBD2|many
TGTGCCAGCAGACGCCCGGGACTACAGCAAGAGACCCAGTACTTC
CASRRPGLQQETQYF
>TRBJ2-6|TRBV19|17|NA|NA
TGTGCCAGTAGTACGGGACATCCCAGCTCTGGGGCCAACGTCCTGACTTTC
CASSTGHPSSGANVLTF